What follows describes a single TCR beta chain. The trim removed 6 bases at V and 12 bases at J, leaving 9 bases unmatched. There are 13 residues in the CDR3. Germline CDR1 is MNHEY and CDR2 is SVGAGI. This sample stems from a study of shared clonotypes between healthy human individuals. Study context: Sampling drew on donors who were a couple of women and a few men aged 18 to 49. Three plates were used per donor for CD4 naive, three for CD4 memory, two for CD8 naive and one for CD8 memory.

The material for each subset, its genomic DNA, was split evenly across several immunoSEQ plates. Method: immunoSEQ multiplex PCR; TCRdb's copy keeps in-frame clones and lacks some. The data show around 370,000 clones, 90% to 97% seen once. The CD8 memory fraction combined CD45RO+ cells with TemRA cells (CCR7-negative CD45RA+). Source material: memory CD8+ T cells sorted from blood. As to subset: CD45RO+ cells pooled with CCR7-negative TemRA cells. The clonotype comes from a man younger than 45 in good health. This chain joins TRBV6-5 and TRBJ2-1, with 9 bases matching TRBD2. The DNA for the CDR3 is TGTGCCAGCAGCCGCCTTTTGACTAGCGGGCAGTTCTTC. Its translation: CASSRLLTSGQFF.